The present TCR beta chain was sequenced within a study of T cell responses to AZD1222 COVID-19 vaccine. Repertoires were generated with immunoSEQ multiplex PCR, while TCRdb's copy carries only in-frame clones and drops some. The sample yields about 130,000 clones, around 90% seen once. Study findings and constraints: White British people made up most donors, females outnumbered males, and clonal diversity was possibly underestimated. Baseline seropositivity characterized only six AZD1222 recipients.

The CDR3 totals 16 residues. Germline assignment: CDR1 SGHVS and CDR2 FQNEAQ. V trimming: 2 bases; J trimming: 4 bases; junction bases outside the gene matches: 8. Concerning this clone: Its antigen remains unidentified.

The source is an adult in good health. Sequencing used peripheral blood, obtained on day 0 of AZD1222 vaccination. The chain carries TRBV7-8 and TRBJ2-1, with 7 bases identical to TRBD1. The CDR3 sequence: CASSLFTGASYNEQFF. The DNA of the CDR3 is TGTGCCAGCAGCTTATTCACAGGGGCATCTTACAATGAGCAGTTCTTC. Supplemented by reference TRBV7-8 and TRBJ2-1, the full variable domain reads GAGVSQSPRYKVAKRGQDVALRCDPISGHVSLFWYQQALGQGPEFLTYFQNEAQLDKSGLPSDRFFAERPEGSVSTLKIQRTQQEDSAVYLCASSLFTGASYNEQFFGPGTRLTVL.